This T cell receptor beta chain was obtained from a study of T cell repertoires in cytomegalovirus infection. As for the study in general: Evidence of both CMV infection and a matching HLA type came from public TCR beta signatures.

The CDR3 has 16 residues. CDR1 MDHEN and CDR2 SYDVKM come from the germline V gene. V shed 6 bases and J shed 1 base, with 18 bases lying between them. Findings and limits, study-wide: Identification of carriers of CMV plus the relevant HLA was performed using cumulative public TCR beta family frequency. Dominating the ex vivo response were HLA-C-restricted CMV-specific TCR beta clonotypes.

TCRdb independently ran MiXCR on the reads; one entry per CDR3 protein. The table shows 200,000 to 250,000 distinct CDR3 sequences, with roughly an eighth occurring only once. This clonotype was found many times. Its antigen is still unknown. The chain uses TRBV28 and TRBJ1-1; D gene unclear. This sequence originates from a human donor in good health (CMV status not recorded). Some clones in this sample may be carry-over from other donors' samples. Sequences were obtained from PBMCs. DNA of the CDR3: TGTGCCAGCAGCCGACTGGACTCTTTAGGGAACACTGAAGCTTTCTTT. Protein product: CASSRLDSLGNTEAFF.